The clone carrying this TCR beta chain was recorded once. This record comes from a study of CD8 T cells in Susac syndrome. The sequenced target, TCR beta, came from blood CD8+ and CD4+ T cells. Negative isolation yielded CD4+ and CD8+ T cells, and FACS enriched TEMRA cells. The RNA, about 0.45 to 1 ug, was put through reverse transcription using random hexamers. Amplification of TCR beta CDR3 was carried out by immunoSEQ multiplex PCR, which covered 54 Vbeta and 13 Jbeta segments. TCRdb reprocessed the immunoSEQ multiplex PCR reads with MiXCR, giving one entry per CDR3 protein. The data hold roughly 400,000 distinct CDR3 sequences, with approximately 89% observed a single time. This CDR3 has 12 amino acids. Trimming pared 6 bases from V and 8 bases from J, leaving 12 bases between. Looked up from germline, CDR1 is SNHLY and CDR2 is FYNNEI.

The chain employs TRBV2 and TRBJ2-3; D remains unclear. The material sequenced was CD8+ T cells from PBMCs. This TCR was recovered from a human donor with multiple sclerosis. CDR3 region: CASSETTRTQYF. CDR3 sequence (DNA): TGTGCCAGCAGCGAGACAACACGTACGCAGTATTTT.